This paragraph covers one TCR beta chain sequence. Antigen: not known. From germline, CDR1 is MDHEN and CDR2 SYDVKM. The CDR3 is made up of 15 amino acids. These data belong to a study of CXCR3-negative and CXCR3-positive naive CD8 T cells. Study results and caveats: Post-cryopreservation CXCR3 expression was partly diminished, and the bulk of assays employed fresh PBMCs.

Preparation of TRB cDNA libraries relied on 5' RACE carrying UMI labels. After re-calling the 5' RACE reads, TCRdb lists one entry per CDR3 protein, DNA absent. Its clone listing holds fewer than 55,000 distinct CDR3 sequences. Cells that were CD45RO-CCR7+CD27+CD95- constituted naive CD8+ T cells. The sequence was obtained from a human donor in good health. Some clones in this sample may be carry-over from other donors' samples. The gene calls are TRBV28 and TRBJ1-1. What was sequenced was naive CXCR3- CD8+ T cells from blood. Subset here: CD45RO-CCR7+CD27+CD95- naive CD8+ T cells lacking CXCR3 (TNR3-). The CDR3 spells CASSLSLNREDEAFF.